The clone carrying this TCR beta chain was counted only a few times. Its specificity is unknown. Sequencing was performed with immunoSEQ multiplex PCR; in TCRdb, only in-frame clones are kept and a portion is missing. The profile shows roughly 15,000 clones, 70% to 80% of them singletons. Trimming removed 4 bases from V and 1 base from J; junction bases left unmatched: 14. Germline values: CDR1 SEHNR, CDR2 FQNEAQ (reference sequence). The CDR3 spans 18 residues. These data originate in a study of T cell repertoires in ileal Crohn's disease. Turning to the study itself: Around 0.45 micrograms of biopsy DNA per sample underwent TCRB immunosequencing. Study conclusions and caveats: Mucosal expansions were suggested to be mainly CD8 T cells. Active smokers at surgery had more clonal expansions than non-smokers.

Time point denoted: inflamed ileum from the surgical specimen. The sequenced sample consisted of ileal tissue. The TCR sequence derives from an adult with Crohn's disease. J is TRBJ1-1 and V is TRBV7-9, with 8 bases aligning to TRBD1. The CDR3 DNA sequence: TGTGCCAGCAGCTCTCGAAACAGGGACAGGTTAGAGAACACTGAAGCTTTCTTT. Its translation is CASSSRNRDRLENTEAFF. The whole variable domain, remainder taken from reference TRBV7-9 and TRBJ1-1, is DTGVSQNPRHKITKRGQNVTFRCDPISEHNRLYWYRQTLGQGPEFLTYFQNEAQLEKSRLLSDRFSAERPKGSFSTLEIQRTEQGDSAMYLCASSSRNRDRLENTEAFFGQGTRLTVV.